This T cell receptor beta chain appears in the sequencing data of a study of blood T cell repertoires in COVID-19. In the study overall: From the United States, Italy and Spain came samples of acute and convalescent COVID-19. Sample material is recorded as cDNA or gDNA derived from T cells, B-cell-depleted T cells, or PBMCs.

Authors' methods: Reference gene primer amplification gave nucleated cell count estimates. Produced via immunoSEQ multiplex PCR; TCRdb's table is partial and in-frame only. V and J calls and clone size follow that table, whereas D and trimming were derived from the DNA. The sample carries under 150,000 clones, more than 65% recorded once. V shed 5 bases and J 9 bases; nucleotides not matched to a gene: 7. The CDR3 has 13 residues. Germline V gene sequence: CDR1 SGHTA, CDR2 FQGTGA. Specimen: peripheral blood. The TCR comes from a man aged 50-60 years with acute or convalescent COVID-19. J is TRBJ1-1 and V is TRBV7-3; TRBD1 aligns across 9 bases. The CDR3 sequence: CASSPGTGSQAFF. CDR3 DNA: TGTGCCAGCAGCCCGGGGACAGGGAGCCAAGCTTTCTTT. The variable domain in full, with the rest retrieved from reference TRBV7-3 and TRBJ1-1, is GAGVSQTPSNKVTEKGKYVELRCDPISGHTALYWYRQSLGQGPEFLIYFQGTGAADDSGLPNDRFFAVRPEGSVSTLKIQRTERGDSAVYLCASSPGTGSQAFFGQGTRLTVV.